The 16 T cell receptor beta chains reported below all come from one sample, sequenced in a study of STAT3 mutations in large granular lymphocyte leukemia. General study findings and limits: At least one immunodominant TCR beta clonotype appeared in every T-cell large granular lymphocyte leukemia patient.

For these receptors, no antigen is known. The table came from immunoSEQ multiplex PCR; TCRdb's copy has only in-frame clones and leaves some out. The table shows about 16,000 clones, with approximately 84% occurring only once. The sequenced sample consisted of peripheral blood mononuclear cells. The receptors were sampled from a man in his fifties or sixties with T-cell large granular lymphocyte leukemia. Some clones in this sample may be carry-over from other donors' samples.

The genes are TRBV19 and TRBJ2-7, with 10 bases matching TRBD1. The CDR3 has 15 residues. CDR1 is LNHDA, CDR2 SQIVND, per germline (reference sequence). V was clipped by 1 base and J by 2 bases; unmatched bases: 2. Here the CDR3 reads CASSIGGTGAYEQYF. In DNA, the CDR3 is TGTGCCAGTAGTATAGGCGGGACAGGGGCCTACGAGCAGTACTTC.

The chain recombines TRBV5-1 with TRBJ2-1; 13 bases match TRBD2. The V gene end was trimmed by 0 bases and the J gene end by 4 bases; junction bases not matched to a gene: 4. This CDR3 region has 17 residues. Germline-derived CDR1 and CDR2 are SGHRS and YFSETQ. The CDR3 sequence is CASSLETSGGVYNEQFF. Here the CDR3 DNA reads TGCGCCAGCAGCTTGGAAACTAGCGGGGGGGTTTACAATGAGCAGTTCTTC.

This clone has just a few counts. The CDR3 sequence is CATSSGRDADTQYF. Written as DNA, the CDR3 is TGTGCCACCAGCAGCGGGAGGGACGCAGATACGCAGTATTTT. This sequence joins TRBV15 and TRBJ2-3, with TRBD2 identical over 8 bases. CDR3 length: 14 residues. CDR1 is LNHNV, CDR2 YYDKDF, per germline (reference sequence). The V gene end was trimmed by 3 bases and the J gene end by 4 bases; junction bases not matched to a gene: 3. Complete variable domain (other parts from reference TRBV15 and TRBJ2-3): DAMVIQNPRYQVTQFGKPVTLSCSQTLNHNVMYWYQQKSSQAPKLLFHYYDKDFNNEADTPDNFQSRRPNTSFCFLDIRSPGLGDTAMYLCATSSGRDADTQYFGPGTRLTVL.

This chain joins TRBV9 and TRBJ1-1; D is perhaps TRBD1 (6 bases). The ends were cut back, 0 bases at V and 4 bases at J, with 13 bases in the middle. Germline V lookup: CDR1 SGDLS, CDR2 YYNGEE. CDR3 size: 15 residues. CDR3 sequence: CASSVDRGAGTEAFF. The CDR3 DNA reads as TGTGCCAGCAGCGTAGATCGGGGGGCGGGCACTGAAGCTTTCTTT.

CDR3 sequence (DNA): TGTGCCAGTAGCCCAAGGGGTAGCAATCAGCCCCAGCATTTT. It yields the protein CASSPRGSNQPQHF. V gene TRBV19 combines with J gene TRBJ1-5; tentatively, D is TRBD1 (5 bases). The ends were cut back, 6 bases at V and 0 bases at J, with 9 bases in the middle. This CDR3 has 14 residues. CDR1 is LNHDA, CDR2 SQIVND, per germline (reference sequence). Full variable domain (missing parts from reference TRBV19 and TRBJ1-5): DGGITQSPKYLFRKEGQNVTLSCEQNLNHDAMYWYRQDPGQGLRLIYYSQIVNDFQKGDIAEGYSVSREKKESFPLTVTSAQKNPTAFYLCASSPRGSNQPQHFGDGTRLSIL.

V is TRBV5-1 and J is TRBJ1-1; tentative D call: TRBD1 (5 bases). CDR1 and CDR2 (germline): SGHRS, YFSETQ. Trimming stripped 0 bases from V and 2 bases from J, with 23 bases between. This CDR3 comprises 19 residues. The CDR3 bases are TGCGCCAGCAGCTTGGGGGGTTGGGCAGGGATCGTTGGAAACACTGAAGCTTTCTTT. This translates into CASSLGGWAGIVGNTEAFF.

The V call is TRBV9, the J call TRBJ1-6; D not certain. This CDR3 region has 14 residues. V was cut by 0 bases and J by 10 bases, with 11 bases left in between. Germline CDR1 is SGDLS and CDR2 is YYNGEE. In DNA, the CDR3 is TGTGCCAGCAGCGTAGACACCAAGGTGTCACCCCTCCACTTT. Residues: CASSVDTKVSPLHF.

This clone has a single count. CDR3 region: CASSLSWGTTDTQYF. CDR3 nucleotide sequence: TGTGCCAGCAGCCTTTCTTGGGGCACAACAGATACGCAGTATTTT. The chain recombines TRBV14 with TRBJ2-3; possibly TRBD1 for D (5 bases). Germline CDR1 and CDR2: SGHDN and FVKESK. The V end lost 4 bases, the J end lost 3 bases, and 14 bases lay between the germline ends. The CDR3 length is 15 residues.

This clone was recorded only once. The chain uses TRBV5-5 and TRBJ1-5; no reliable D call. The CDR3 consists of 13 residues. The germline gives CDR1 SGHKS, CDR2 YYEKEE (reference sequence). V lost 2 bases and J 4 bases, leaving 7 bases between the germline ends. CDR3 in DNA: TGTGCCAGCAGCTTCAGGAGTAATCAGCCCCAGCATTTT. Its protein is CASSFRSNQPQHF. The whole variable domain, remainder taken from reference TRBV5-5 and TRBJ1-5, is DAGVTQSPTHLIKTRGQQVTLRCSPISGHKSVSWYQQVLGQGPQFIFQYYEKEERGRGNFPDRFSARQFPNYSSELNVNALLLGDSALYLCASSFRSNQPQHFGDGTRLSIL.

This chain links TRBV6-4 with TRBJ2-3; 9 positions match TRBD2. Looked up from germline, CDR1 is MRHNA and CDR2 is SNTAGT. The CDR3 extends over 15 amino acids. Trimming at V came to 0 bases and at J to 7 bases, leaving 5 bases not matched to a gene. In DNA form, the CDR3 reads TGTGCCAGCAGTGACTCTGCGGGGGGGCCAAATACGCAGTATTTT. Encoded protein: CASSDSAGGPNTQYF.

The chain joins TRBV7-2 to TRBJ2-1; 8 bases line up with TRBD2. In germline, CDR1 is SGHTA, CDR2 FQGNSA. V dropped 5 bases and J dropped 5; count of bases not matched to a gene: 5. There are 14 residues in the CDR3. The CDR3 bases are TGTGCCAGCAGCCCTCGGACTAGCCACAATGAGCAGTTCTTC. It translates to CASSPRTSHNEQFF.

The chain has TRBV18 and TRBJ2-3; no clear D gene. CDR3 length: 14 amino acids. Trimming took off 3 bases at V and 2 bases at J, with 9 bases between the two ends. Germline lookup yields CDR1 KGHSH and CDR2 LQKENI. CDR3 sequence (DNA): TGTGCCAGCTCACCTCACGCCGCCACAGATACGCAGTATTTT. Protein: CASSPHAATDTQYF.

The CDR3 is CASSRGLSSYEQYF. CDR3 sequence (DNA): TGCGCCAGCAGCAGGGGCTTGAGCTCCTACGAGCAGTACTTC. This chain connects TRBV5-1 to TRBJ2-7, with D perhaps matching TRBD1 (5 bases). This CDR3 contains 14 residues. V was cut by 4 bases and J by 0 bases, with 11 bases left in between. CDR1 is SGHRS and CDR2 is YFSETQ in the germline V gene.

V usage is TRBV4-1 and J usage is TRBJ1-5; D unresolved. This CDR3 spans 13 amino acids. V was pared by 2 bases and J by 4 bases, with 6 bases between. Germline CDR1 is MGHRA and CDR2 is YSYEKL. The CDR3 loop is CASSQSGNQPQHF. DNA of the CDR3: TGCGCCAGCAGCCAATCGGGTAATCAGCCCCAGCATTTT.

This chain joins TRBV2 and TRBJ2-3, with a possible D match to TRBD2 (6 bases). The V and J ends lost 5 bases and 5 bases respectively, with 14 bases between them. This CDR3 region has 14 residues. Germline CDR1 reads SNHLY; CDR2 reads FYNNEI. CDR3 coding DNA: TGTGCCAGCAGTCCCGCTTTGGGGGGAGATACGCAGTATTTT. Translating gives CASSPALGGDTQYF. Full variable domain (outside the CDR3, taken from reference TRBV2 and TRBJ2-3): EPEVTQTPSHQVTQMGQEVILRCVPISNHLYFYWYRQILGQKVEFLVSFYNNEISEKSEIFDDQFSVERPDGSNFTLKIRSTKLEDSAMYFCASSPALGGDTQYFGPGTRLTVL.

This chain's CDR3 is CASSHFGRGEWSGYTF. CDR3 sequence (DNA): TGTGCCAGCAGCCACTTTGGGCGTGGGGAATGGAGCGGCTACACCTTC. The rearrangement links TRBV14 to TRBJ1-2; no definite D call. The germline V gene has CDR1 SGHDN and CDR2 FVKESK. CDR3 length: 16 residues. V was pared by 3 bases and J by 8 bases, with 22 bases between.